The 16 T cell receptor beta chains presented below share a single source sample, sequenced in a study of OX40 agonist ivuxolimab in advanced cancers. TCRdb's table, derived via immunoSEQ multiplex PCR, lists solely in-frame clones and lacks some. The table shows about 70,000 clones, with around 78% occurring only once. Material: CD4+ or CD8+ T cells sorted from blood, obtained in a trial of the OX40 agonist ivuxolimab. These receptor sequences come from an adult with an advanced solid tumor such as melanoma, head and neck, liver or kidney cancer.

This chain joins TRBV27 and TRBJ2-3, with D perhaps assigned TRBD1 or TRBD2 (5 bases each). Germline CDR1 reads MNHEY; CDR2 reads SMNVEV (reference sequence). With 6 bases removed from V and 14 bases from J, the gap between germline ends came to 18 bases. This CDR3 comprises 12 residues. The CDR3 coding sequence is TGTGCCAGCAGATCCTGGGACGTCTTGTGGTATTTT. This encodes CASRSWDVLWYF.

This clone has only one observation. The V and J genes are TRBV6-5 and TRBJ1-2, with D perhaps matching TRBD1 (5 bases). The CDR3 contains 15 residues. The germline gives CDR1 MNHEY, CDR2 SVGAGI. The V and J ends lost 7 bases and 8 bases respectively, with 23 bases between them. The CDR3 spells CASNGGAPYGLGYTF. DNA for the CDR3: TGTGCCAGCAATGGAGGGGCGCCCTACGGGTTAGGCTACACCTTC.

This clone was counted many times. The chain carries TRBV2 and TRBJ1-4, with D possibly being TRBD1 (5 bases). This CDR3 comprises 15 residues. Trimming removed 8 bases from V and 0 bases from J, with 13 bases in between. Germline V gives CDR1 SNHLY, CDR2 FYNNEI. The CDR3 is CASGRLGATNEKLFF. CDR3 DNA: TGTGCCAGCGGCCGCCTGGGGGCAACTAATGAAAAACTGTTTTTT.

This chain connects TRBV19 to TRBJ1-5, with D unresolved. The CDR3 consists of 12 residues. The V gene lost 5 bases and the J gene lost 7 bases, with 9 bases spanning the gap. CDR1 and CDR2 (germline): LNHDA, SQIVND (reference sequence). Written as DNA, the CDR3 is TGTGCCAGTAGTTCCCCGGACCAGCCCCAGCATTTT. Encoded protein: CASSSPDQPQHF.

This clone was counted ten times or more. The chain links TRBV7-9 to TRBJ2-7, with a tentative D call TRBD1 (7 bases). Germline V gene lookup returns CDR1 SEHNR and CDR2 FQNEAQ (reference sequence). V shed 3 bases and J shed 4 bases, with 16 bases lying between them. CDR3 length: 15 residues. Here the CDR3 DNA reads TGTGCCAGCAGCTTTACAGGGGCGGGGAATTACGAGCAGTACTTC. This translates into CASSFTGAGNYEQYF.

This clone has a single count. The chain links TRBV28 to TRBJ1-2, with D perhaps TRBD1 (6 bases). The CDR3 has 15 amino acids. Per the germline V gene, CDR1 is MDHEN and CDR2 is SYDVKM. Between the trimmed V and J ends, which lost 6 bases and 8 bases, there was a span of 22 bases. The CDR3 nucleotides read TGTGCCAGCAGGCTTACGGGGGCCCTTCCTTCCGGCTACACCTTC. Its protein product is CASRLTGALPSGYTF.

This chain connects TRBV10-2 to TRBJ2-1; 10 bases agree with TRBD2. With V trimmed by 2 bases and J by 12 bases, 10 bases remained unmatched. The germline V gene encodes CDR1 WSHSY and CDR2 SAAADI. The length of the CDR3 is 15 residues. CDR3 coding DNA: TGCGCCAGCAGTGAGAGGGCTAGCGGGAGTAAAGTGCAGTTCTTC. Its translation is CASSERASGSKVQFF.

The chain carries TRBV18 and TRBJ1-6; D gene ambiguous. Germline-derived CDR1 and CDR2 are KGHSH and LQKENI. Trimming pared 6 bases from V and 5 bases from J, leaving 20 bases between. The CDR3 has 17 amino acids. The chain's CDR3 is CASSPFGGHWDNSPLHF. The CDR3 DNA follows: TGTGCCAGCTCCCCCTTCGGAGGGCACTGGGATAATTCACCCCTCCACTTT.

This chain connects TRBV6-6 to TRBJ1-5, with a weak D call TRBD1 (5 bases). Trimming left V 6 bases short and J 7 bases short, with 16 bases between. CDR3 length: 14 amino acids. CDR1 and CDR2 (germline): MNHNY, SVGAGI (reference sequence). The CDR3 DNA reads TGTGCCAGCAGCGATTCAGGGTCTCTGCAGCCCCAGCATTTT. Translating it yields CASSDSGSLQPQHF.

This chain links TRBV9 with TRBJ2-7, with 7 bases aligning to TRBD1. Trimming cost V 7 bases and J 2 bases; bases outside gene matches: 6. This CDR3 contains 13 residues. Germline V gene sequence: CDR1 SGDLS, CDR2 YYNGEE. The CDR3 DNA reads TGTGCCAGCGCCCCCCAGGGGGCCTACGAGCAGTACTTC. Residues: CASAPQGAYEQYF.

CDR3 nucleotide sequence: TGTGCCAGCAGTTTAAGTCCAGGAGGCGGCTACACCTTC. Its protein product is CASSLSPGGGYTF. This chain uses TRBV28 with TRBJ1-2; D gene ambiguous. V lost 2 bases to trimming and J lost 8 bases, with 12 bases between them. Germline CDR1 is MDHEN and CDR2 is SYDVKM. The CDR3 contains 13 residues.

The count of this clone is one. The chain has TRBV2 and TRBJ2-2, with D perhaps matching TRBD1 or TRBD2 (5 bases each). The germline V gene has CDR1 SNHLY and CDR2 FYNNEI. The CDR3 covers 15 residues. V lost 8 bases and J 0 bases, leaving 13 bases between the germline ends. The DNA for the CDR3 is TGTGCCAGCGGGAGTTTGGGGCCGAACACCGGGGAGCTGTTTTTT. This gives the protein CASGSLGPNTGELFF.

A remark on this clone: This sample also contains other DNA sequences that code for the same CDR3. CDR3 region: CASSAREVAGPRGAKNIQYF. DNA of the CDR3: TGTGCCAGCAGCGCCCGCGAGGTAGCGGGGCCTAGGGGAGCCAAAAACATTCAGTACTTC. This sequence joins TRBV9 and TRBJ2-4, with TRBD2 matching 8 bases. This CDR3 is 20 amino acids long. Germline V lookup: CDR1 SGDLS, CDR2 YYNGEE. V gave up 3 bases and J gave up 0 bases; unmatched junction bases: 17.

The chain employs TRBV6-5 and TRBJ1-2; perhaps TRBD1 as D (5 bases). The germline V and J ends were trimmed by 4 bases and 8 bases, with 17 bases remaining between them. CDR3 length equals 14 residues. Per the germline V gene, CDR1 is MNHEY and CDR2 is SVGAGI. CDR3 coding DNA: TGTGCCAGCAGTTGGCAGGGCCTCTCGGAGGGCTACACCTTC. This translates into CASSWQGLSEGYTF.

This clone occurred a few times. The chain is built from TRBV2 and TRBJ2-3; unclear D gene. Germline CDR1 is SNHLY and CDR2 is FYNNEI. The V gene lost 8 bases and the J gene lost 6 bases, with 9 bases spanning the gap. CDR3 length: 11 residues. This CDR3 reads CASQIADTQYF. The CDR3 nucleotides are TGTGCCAGCCAAATTGCGGATACGCAGTATTTT.

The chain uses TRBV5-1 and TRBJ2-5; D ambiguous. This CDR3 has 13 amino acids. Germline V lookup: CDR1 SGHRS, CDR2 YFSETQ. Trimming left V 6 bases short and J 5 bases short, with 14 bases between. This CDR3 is CASTNPAEETQYF. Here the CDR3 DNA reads TGCGCCAGCACGAACCCCGCCGAGGAGACCCAGTACTTC.